The rows below give T cell receptor beta chains drawn from one sample of a study of technical replicates of blood from several donors. This table comes from immunoSEQ multiplex PCR, and its TCRdb copy is limited to in-frame clones, with some not included. The sample has about 97,000 clones, about 95% seen once; the top ten hold 0.25% to 0.35%. Material for sequencing was T cells isolated from PBMCs. The receptors come from a human donor in good health. The CDR3 runs from the conserved cysteine through the conserved F or W. A D gene is named only where the DNA matches it firmly. A row's size may be missing; if present it is once, few, many or a size class.

TRBD1,TRBJ1-4,.,TRBV25-1,TGTGCCAGCAGTGAACAGGGGGCGACTAATGAAAAACTGTTTTTT,CASSEQGATNEKLFF
TRBD2,TRBJ2-1,.,TRBV6-4,TGTGCCAGCAGTCCCCGGACTAGCGGGAGAGACGAGCAGTTCTTC,CASSPRTSGRDEQFF
.,TRBJ1-5,.,TRBV29-1,TGCAGCGTGGACACGACAGGAACGGGCAATCAGCCCCAGCATTTT,CSVDTTGTGNQPQHF
TRBD2,TRBJ2-1,.,TRBV6-1,TGTGCCAGCAGTGAAGGGTTACTAGCGGGAGTCAATGAGCAGTTCTTC,CASSEGLLAGVNEQFF
.,TRBJ1-1,.,TRBV10-2,TGCGCCAGCAGGTTAGAAATGAACACTGAAGCTTTCTTT,CASRLEMNTEAFF
.,TRBJ1-2,.,TRBV28,TGTGCCAGCAGACTGGCACTCCAATCTAGTGGCTACACCTTC,CASRLALQSSGYTF
TRBD2,TRBJ2-1,.,TRBV19,TGTGCCAGTAGTAAGCCCGGAACTAGCGGCGAGCAGTTCTTC,CASSKPGTSGEQFF
.,TRBJ2-2,.,TRBV5-5,TGTGCCAGCAGCTTGCTTACGAGGTCCAACGGGGAGCTGTTTTTT,CASSLLTRSNGELFF
.,TRBJ1-1,few,TRBV4-1,TGCGCCAGCAGCCAAAGCCAGGGCATGAACACTGAAGCTTTCTTT,CASSQSQGMNTEAFF
.,TRBJ2-3,once,TRBV7-9,TGTGCCAGCAGCTTAGAGCCTAAACTCGCGGGTACGCAGTATTTT,CASSLEPKLAGTQYF
TRBD2,TRBJ2-2,.,TRBV2,TGTGCCAGCATTTCTAGCGGGACCGGGGAGCTGTTTTTT,CASISSGTGELFF
.,TRBJ2-7,once,TRBV21-1,TGTGCCAGCAGCAAACAGGGGCTAGACGAGCAGTACTTC,CASSKQGLDEQYF
TRBD1,TRBJ1-2,.,TRBV28,TGTGCCAGCAAAACGGTAGGGACAGGGACCTTTTCTAACTATGGCTACACCTTC,CASKTVGTGTFSNYGYTF
TRBD2,TRBJ2-3,.,TRBV6-5,TGTGCCAGCAGTTACTTAGGAGCGGGAGCAGATACGCAGTATTTT,CASSYLGAGADTQYF
.,TRBJ1-4,once,TRBV7-3,TGTGCCAGCAGCTTTTTCAAATCCCTCGGGAAACTGTTTTTT,CASSFFKSLGKLFF
.,TRBJ2-1,.,TRBV4-2,TGTGCCAGCAGCCAAGCTGAGGCTGGCCTTAATGAGCAGTTCTTC,CASSQAEAGLNEQFF
.,TRBJ2-1,.,TRBV6-5,TGTGCCAGCAGTTACCGAGGAGGGGAGCAGTTCTTC,CASSYRGGEQFF
.,TRBJ2-7,.,TRBV29-1,TGCAGCGTTCGCAGCGCGCCTTCCTACGAGCAGTACTTC,CSVRSAPSYEQYF
TRBD1,TRBJ2-4,.,TRBV5-1,TGCGCCAGCAGCGGATGGACAGGGGAGGGCATTCAGTACTTC,CASSGWTGEGIQYF
TRBD2,TRBJ2-2,.,TRBV19,TGTGCCAGTAGTATCGAGGCTAGCGGGACGATGAACACCGGGGAGCTGTTTTTT,CASSIEASGTMNTGELFF
TRBD1,TRBJ1-2,.,TRBV29-1,TGCAGCGCCCAGACAGGGAACTATGGCTACACCTTC,CSAQTGNYGYTF
TRBD2,TRBJ2-5,.,TRBV6-5,TGTGCCAGCAGGAGGACTAGACAAGAGACCCAGTACTTC,CASRRTRQETQYF
.,TRBJ1-2,.,TRBV9,TGTGCCAGCAGCGTAGGACAGGACTATGGCTACACCTTC,CASSVGQDYGYTF
TRBD1,TRBJ1-1,.,TRBV6-5,TGTGCCAGCAGTTACAGTCAAGTCGGCAGGGGGGCTGAAGCTTTCTTT,CASSYSQVGRGAEAFF
.,TRBJ2-3,.,TRBV9,TGTGCCAGCAGCGTAGAAGCCAAATCTTCCCCCACAGATACGCAGTATTTT,CASSVEAKSSPTDTQYF
TRBD1,TRBJ2-7,once,TRBV28,TGTGCCAGCAGTCTTGCCGGGACAGGGTACGAGCAGTACTTC,CASSLAGTGYEQYF
.,TRBJ1-2,.,TRBV30,TGTGCCTGCGATCCAACAGGTTATGGCTACACCTTC,CACDPTGYGYTF